A selection of T cell receptor beta chains follows, all from one sample in a study of T cells after yellow fever vaccination. From the 5' RACE reads, TCRdb called clonotypes with MiXCR, one entry per CDR3 protein. The sample contains fewer than 650,000 distinct CDR3 sequences, around a fifth of which appear only once. The sample in question was PBMCs, obtained more than 20 days after the first yellow fever vaccination. The receptors here all came from a man between 18 and 35 years old who received the YFV17D yellow fever vaccine. Both conserved end residues are part of each CDR3. A D gene is named only where the DNA matches it firmly. The size field is filled for only some rows; it gives once, few, many or a size class.

>few|TRBV6-1|TRBD1|TRBJ1-5
CASKRTGGARQPQHF
TGTGCCAGCAAGAGGACAGGGGGCGCACGACAGCCCCAGCATTTT
>few|TRBV12-3/TRBV12-4|.|TRBJ1-2
CASTAGVYGYTF
TGTGCCAGCACCGCAGGGGTCTATGGCTACACCTTC
>.|TRBV4-1|TRBD2|TRBJ2-7
CASSHPSGLDYEQYF
TGCGCCAGCAGCCACCCTAGCGGTCTCGACTACGAGCAGTACTTC
>.|TRBV5-4|.|TRBJ1-2
CASSFKAGPDEMNTF
TGTGCCAGCAGCTTTAAGGCAGGGCCAGACGAGATGAACACCTTC
>few|TRBV14|.|TRBJ1-1
CASSQVEYQAFF
TGTGCCAGCAGCCAAGTTGAGTACCAAGCTTTCTTT
>many|TRBV7-6|TRBD1|TRBJ2-5
CASNHIRDRGYRETQYF
TGTGCCAGCAACCACATCCGGGACAGAGGATACAGGGAGACCCAGTACTTC
>few|TRBV5-6|.|TRBJ2-1
CASSKTGRYNEQFF
TGTGCCAGCAGCAAGACAGGGAGGTACAATGAGCAGTTCTTC
>.|TRBV20-1|TRBD1|TRBJ2-6
CSARTGGDGANVLTF
TGCAGTGCTAGAACAGGGGGAGATGGGGCCAACGTCCTGACTTTC
>.|TRBV9|.|TRBJ2-5
CASSVELGQETQYF
TGTGCCAGCAGCGTAGAGCTAGGCCAAGAGACCCAGTACTTC
>.|TRBV6-1|TRBD2|TRBJ2-1
CASRGGGAYNEQFF
TGTGCCAGCAGGGGCGGGGGGGCCTACAATGAGCAGTTCTTC
>.|TRBV5-1|TRBD1|TRBJ2-2
CASSSGQGLFGELFF
TGCGCCAGCAGCTCCGGACAGGGGTTATTCGGGGAGCTGTTTTTT
>many|TRBV27|.|TRBJ2-1
CASSFGRESYNEQFF
TGTGCCAGCAGTTTTGGCAGGGAGTCCTACAATGAGCAGTTCTTC
>few|TRBV12-3/TRBV12-4|.|TRBJ2-2
CASTRPGAGELFF
TGTGCCAGCACTCGCCCCGGGGCCGGGGAGCTGTTTTTT
>few|TRBV7-3|TRBD1|TRBJ2-2
CASSLSLHLGTGDTGELFF
TGTGCCAGCAGCTTAAGTCTCCATCTTGGGACAGGGGACACCGGGGAGCTGTTTTTT
>.|TRBV5-6|TRBD1|TRBJ2-7
CASSATGVSYEQYF
TGTGCCAGCAGCGCCACAGGGGTCTCCTACGAGCAGTACTTC
>few|TRBV3-1|.|TRBJ1-4
CASSQDRSDAPLFF
TGTGCCAGCAGCCAAGATCGGAGCGATGCCCCACTGTTTTTT
>.|TRBV9|.|TRBJ2-1
CASNRLGQDYNEQFF
TGTGCCAGCAACAGACTAGGACAGGACTACAATGAGCAGTTCTTC
>many|TRBV12-3/TRBV12-4|.|TRBJ2-4
CASGLAKNIQYF
TGTGCCAGCGGCCTAGCCAAAAACATTCAGTACTTC
>few|TRBV5-1|.|TRBJ2-4
CASSSNTGLAKNIQYF
TGCGCCAGCAGCTCCAACACTGGCCTAGCCAAAAACATTCAGTACTTC
>.|TRBV5-4|TRBD1|TRBJ2-1
CASSSGTGEFHEQFF
TGTGCCAGCAGCTCCGGGACAGGGGAATTTCATGAGCAGTTCTTC
>many|TRBV9|.|TRBJ1-6
CASSQVQDSPLHF
TGTGCCAGCAGCCAAGTACAAGATTCACCCCTCCACTTT